Here is one TCR beta chain with its context. These data belong to a study of blood T cell repertoires in COVID-19. About the research overall: Samples came from the United States, Italy and Spain, spanning acute and convalescent COVID-19. In each case, the material was cDNA or gDNA derived from T cells, B-cell-depleted T cells, or PBMCs.

Per the original methods: Reference gene primer amplification gave nucleated cell count estimates. Here immunoSEQ multiplex PCR was the method, and the copy in TCRdb shows in-frame clones only, minus some. V and J calls plus clone size are reproduced from that table; the DNA served to infer D and trimming. The table includes hundreds of thousands of clones, around 85% detected once. Trimming cost V 4 bases and J 7 bases; bases outside gene matches: 13. The germline V gene has CDR1 SNHLY and CDR2 FYNNEI. The length of the CDR3 is 17 residues. The specimen was peripheral blood. The genes are TRBV2 and TRBJ2-1, with 10 bases aligning to TRBD2. The receptor was derived from an elderly man with acute or convalescent COVID-19. The CDR3 loop reads CASSVLAGGPFANEQFF. CDR3 nucleotides: TGTGCCAGCAGTGTGTTAGCGGGAGGTCCCTTCGCTAATGAGCAGTTCTTC.